The source of this T cell receptor (beta chain) is a study of blood T cell repertoires in COVID-19. The overall study: Acute and convalescent COVID-19 samples came from the United States, Italy and Spain. T cells, B-cell-depleted T cells, or PBMCs provided the cDNA or gDNA that served as material.

In the authors' workflow: Amplified reference gene primers provided the basis for estimating nucleated cell counts. Some clones are missing from TCRdb's copy, which holds only in-frame ones; the method was immunoSEQ multiplex PCR. The V and J calls and clone size were taken over from that table, and D and trimming were inferred from the DNA. The data show about 40,000 clones, about 86% seen once. The CDR3 sequence is 13 residues long. The V end was cut by 3 bases, the J end by 4 bases, with 7 bases between. Sample: peripheral blood. The genes are TRBV12-3 or TRBV12-4 and TRBJ1-5; D gene uncertain. This clonotype originated in a woman in her sixties with acute or convalescent COVID-19. The CDR3 is CASSFGENQPQHF. In nucleotides, the CDR3 is TGTGCCAGCAGTTTTGGGGAGAATCAGCCCCAGCATTTT.